The subject of this entry is one T cell receptor (beta chain). Of the isolated RNA, all was reverse transcribed, and so the sequenced material was expressed TCRB transcripts. The method was immunoSEQ multiplex PCR; TCRdb's version includes in-frame clones alone and lacks a portion of them. The table lists about 320,000 clones, 14% of them singletons. The trim removed 2 bases at V and 3 bases at J, leaving 0 bases unmatched. Germline loops: CDR1 MNHNS, CDR2 SASEGT. The CDR3 covers 13 residues. The data belong to a study of beta chain features in type 1 diabetes. This TCR was recovered from a man aged 30-40 years in good health. V is TRBV6-1 and J is TRBJ2-7; 8 nucleotides line up with TRBD2. The specimen sequenced was central memory CD4+ T cells from blood. Here the CDR3 reads CASSERGGYEQYF. Here the CDR3 DNA reads TGTGCCAGCAGTGAACGGGGGGGCTACGAGCAGTACTTC.